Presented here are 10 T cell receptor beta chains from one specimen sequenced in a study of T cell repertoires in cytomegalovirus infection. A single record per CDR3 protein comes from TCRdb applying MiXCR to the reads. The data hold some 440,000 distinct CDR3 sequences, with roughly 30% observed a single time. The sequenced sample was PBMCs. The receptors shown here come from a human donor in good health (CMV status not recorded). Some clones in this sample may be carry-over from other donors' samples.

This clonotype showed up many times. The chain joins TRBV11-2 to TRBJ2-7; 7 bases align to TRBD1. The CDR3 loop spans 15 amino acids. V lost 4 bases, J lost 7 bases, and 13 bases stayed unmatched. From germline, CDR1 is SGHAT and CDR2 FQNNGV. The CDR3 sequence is CASSSPPRDSTEQYF. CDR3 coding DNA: TGTGCCAGCAGCTCACCACCGAGGGACAGCACGGAGCAGTACTTC.

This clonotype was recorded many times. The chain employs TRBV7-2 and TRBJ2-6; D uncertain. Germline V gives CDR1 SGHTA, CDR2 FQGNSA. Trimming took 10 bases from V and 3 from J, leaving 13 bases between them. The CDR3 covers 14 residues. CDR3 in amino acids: CAILARSGANVLTF. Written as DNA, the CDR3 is TGTGCCATCTTAGCCCGGAGTGGGGCCAACGTCCTGACTTTC.

The CDR3 here is CAISGTGLNEQFF. CDR3 bases: TGTGCCATCAGTGGGACAGGGCTGAATGAGCAGTTCTTC. This chain uses TRBV10-3 with TRBJ2-1, with 8 nucleotides matching TRBD1. This CDR3 contains 13 residues. After removal of 4 bases from V and 7 bases from J, the junction contained 3 bases not matched to a gene. The germline gives CDR1 ENHRY, CDR2 SYGVKD.

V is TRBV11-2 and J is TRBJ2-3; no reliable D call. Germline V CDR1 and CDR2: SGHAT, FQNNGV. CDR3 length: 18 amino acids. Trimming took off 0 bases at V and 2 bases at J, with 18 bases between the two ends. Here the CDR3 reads CASSLDPKGGLPTDTQYF. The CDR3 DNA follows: TGTGCCAGCAGCTTAGATCCTAAAGGTGGATTGCCCACAGATACGCAGTATTTT.

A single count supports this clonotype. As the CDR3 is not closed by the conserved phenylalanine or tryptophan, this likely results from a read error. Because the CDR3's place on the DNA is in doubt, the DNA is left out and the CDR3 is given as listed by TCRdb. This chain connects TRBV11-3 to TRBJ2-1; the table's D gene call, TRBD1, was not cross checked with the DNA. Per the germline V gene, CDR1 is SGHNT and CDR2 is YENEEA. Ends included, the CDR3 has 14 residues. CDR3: CASSPTTGAGEQLL.

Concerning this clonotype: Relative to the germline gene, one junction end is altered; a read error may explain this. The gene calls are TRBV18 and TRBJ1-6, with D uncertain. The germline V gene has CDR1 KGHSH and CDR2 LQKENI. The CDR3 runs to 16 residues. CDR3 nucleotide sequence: TGTGCCAGCTCACCACCTAATAAGGAGAGGGATTCACCCCTCCCCTTT. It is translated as CASSPPNKERDSPLPF.

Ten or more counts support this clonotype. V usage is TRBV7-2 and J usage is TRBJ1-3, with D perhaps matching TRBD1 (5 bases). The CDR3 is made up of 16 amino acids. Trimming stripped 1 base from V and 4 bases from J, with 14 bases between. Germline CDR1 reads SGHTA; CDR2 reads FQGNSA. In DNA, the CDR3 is TGTGCCAGCAGCTTAGTGCAGGGCGGGCCAGGAAACACCATATATTTT. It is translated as CASSLVQGGPGNTIYF.

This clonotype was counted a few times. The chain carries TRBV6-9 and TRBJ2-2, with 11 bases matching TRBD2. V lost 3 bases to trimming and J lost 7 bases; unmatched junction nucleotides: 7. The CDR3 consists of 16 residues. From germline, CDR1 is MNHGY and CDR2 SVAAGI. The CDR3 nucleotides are TGTGCCAGCAGTTACCTGCCTAGCGGGGGGTTCGGGGAGCTGTTTTTT. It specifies CASSYLPSGGFGELFF.

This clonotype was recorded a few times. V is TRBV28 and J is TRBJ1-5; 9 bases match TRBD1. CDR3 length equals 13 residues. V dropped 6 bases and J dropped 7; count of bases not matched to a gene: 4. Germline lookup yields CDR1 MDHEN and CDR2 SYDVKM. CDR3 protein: CASRRDRDQPQHF. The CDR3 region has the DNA TGTGCCAGCAGACGGGACAGGGACCAGCCCCAGCATTTT.

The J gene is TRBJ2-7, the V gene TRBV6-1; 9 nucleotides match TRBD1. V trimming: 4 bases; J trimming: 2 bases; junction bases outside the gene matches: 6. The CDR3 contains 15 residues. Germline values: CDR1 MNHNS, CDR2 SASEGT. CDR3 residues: CASSVQTGGPYEQYF. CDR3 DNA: TGTGCCAGCAGTGTACAGACAGGGGGTCCCTACGAGCAGTACTTC.